This TCR beta chain was recorded in a study of CD8+ T cells in alopecia areata. Study conclusions and caveats: Tofacitinib did not eliminate many expanded lesional clones from scalp or blood.

As to treatment: oral pan-JAK inhibitor, 5-10 mg twice daily. To note about this clone: The antigen remains undetermined.

It was cDNA, reverse transcribed from extracted RNA, that served as the sequencing template. This table comes from immunoSEQ multiplex PCR, and its TCRdb copy is limited to in-frame clones, with some not included. The data show a few hundred thousand clones, approximately 70% seen once. This receptor was obtained from a human donor with alopecia areata. The material sequenced was CD4+ T cells sorted from blood, taken around week 46, from a patient treated with tofacitinib.

CDR3 DNA: TGTGCCAGCACAGAGTCGACGGGACAGGGTTTTAGGCCCCTCCACTTT. It codes for CASTESTGQGFRPLHF. The rearrangement uses TRBV7-9 and TRBJ1-6, with TRBD1 identical over 9 bases. Germline CDR1 reads SEHNR; CDR2 reads FQNEAQ (reference sequence). Trimming took 7 bases from V and 13 from J; bases not matched to a gene: 17. This CDR3 region has 16 residues.